Included here is one T cell receptor (beta chain) sequence, with context. Individuals aged roughly 18 to 95 years were recruited from approximately 24 US areas. Only in-frame clones appear in the TCRdb table, and some are missing; sequencing was by immunoSEQ multiplex PCR. The profile shows about 380,000 clones, about 90% of them singletons. This sample stems from a study of blood T cell repertoires in COVID-19. Germline V lookup: CDR1 SGHNT, CDR2 YYREEE (reference sequence). Trimming pared 1 base from V and 2 bases from J, leaving 10 bases between. CDR3 length: 15 amino acids. The specimen sequenced was PBMCs or T cells enriched from blood (not recorded which). This TCR came from a woman in her 30s who had recovered from COVID-19. The J gene is TRBJ2-4, the V gene TRBV5-4, with D possibly TRBD1 on 5 matching bases. DNA for the CDR3: TGTGCCAGCAGCTTGACAGGTGGGACCAAAAACATTCAGTACTTC. Its translation is CASSLTGGTKNIQYF.